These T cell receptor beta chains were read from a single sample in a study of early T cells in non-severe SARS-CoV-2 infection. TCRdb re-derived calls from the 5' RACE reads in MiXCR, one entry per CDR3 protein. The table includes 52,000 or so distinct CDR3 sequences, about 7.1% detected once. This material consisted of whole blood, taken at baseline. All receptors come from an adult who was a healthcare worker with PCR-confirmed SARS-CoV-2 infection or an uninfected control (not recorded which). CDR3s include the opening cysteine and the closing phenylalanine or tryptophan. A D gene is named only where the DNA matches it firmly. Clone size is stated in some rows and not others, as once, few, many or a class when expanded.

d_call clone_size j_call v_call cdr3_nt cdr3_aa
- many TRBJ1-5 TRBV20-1 TGCAGTGCTAGAGCAAGGGACAAATTCAATCAGCCCCAGCATTTT CSARARDKFNQPQHF
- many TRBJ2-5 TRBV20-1 TGCAGTGCTAGATTAATAAGTGGCCAAGAGACCCAGTACTTC CSARLISGQETQYF
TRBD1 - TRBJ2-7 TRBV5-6 TGTGCCAGCAGCTTGGAAGGGGGGACAGGAGGTTCCACCCCCTACGAGCAGTACTTC CASSLEGGTGGSTPYEQYF
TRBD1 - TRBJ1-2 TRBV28 TGTGCCAGCAGTTTACCGGGACAGGCTAACTATGGCTACACCTTC CASSLPGQANYGYTF
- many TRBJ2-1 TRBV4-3 TGCGCCAGCAGCCAAGAATTGGTCAATGAGCAGTTCTTC CASSQELVNEQFF
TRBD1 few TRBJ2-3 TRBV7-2 TGTGCCAGCAGCTTAGCGGGGACAGGAACAGGAGATACGCAGTATTTT CASSLAGTGTGDTQYF
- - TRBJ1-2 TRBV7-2 TGTGCCAGCAGCTCCTATAGTGGGGGCTATGGCTACACCTTC CASSSYSGGYGYTF
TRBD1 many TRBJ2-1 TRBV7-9 TGTGCCAGCTCCGTTCTATTCGGGACAGGGCTTTTCGATAGCTCCTACAATGAGCAGTTCTTC CASSVLFGTGLFDSSYNEQFF
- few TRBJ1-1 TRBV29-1 TGCAGCGTTGAAGCAGTAACGAACACTGAAGCTTTCTTT CSVEAVTNTEAFF
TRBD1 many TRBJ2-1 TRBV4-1 TGCGCCAGCAGCCTCGGACAGGGGTTAGATGAGCAGTTCTTC CASSLGQGLDEQFF
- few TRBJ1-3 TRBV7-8 TGTGCCAGCAGCGCAAGGGAGAACTCTGGAAACACCATATATTTT CASSARENSGNTIYF
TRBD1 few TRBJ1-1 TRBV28 TGTGCCAGCAGTCGACCGGGACAGACGAACACTGAAGCTTTCTTT CASSRPGQTNTEAFF
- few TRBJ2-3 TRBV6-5 TGTGCCAGCAGTTACGCGCACACTCCCACAGATACGCAGTATTTT CASSYAHTPTDTQYF
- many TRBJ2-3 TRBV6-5 TGTGCCAGCAGTCTTAGTCGCGGCACAGATACGCAGTATTTT CASSLSRGTDTQYF
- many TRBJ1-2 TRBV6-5 TGTGCCAGCGGAAAGAACGGGGGCTACACCTTC CASGKNGGYTF
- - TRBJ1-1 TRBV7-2 TGTGCCAGCAGCTTCGACAGAAGCACTGAAGCTTTCTTT CASSFDRSTEAFF
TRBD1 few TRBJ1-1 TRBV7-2 TGTGCCAGCAGCTTCGGACAGGGGGATTACGCTGAAGCTTTCTTT CASSFGQGDYAEAFF
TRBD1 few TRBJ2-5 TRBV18 TGTGCCAGCTCACCACCTTTGGACAGGGCCCAGACCCAGTACTTC CASSPPLDRAQTQYF
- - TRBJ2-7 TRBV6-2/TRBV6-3 TGTGCCAGCAGAAACGGGGCCCACCCCGAGCAGTACTTC CASRNGAHPEQYF
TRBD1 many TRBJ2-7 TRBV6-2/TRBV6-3 TGTGCCAGTCTACCGGGACAGGCATATTACTCCTACGAGCAGTACTTC CASLPGQAYYSYEQYF
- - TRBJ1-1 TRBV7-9 TGTGCCAGCAGCTTAGAGGCCAACACTGAAGCTTTCTTT CASSLEANTEAFF
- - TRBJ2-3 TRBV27 TGTGCCAGCACTAAATTACTAGTTCCAGGCACAGATACGCAGTATTTT CASTKLLVPGTDTQYF
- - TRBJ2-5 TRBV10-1 TGCGCCAGCAGCCGAAGCCTTGCGGAGACCCAGTACTTC CASSRSLAETQYF
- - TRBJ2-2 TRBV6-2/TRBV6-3 TGTGTCAGCAGTTACCGGGTCTCGAACACCGGGGAGCTGTTTTTT CVSSYRVSNTGELFF
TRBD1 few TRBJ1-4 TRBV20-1 TGCAGTGCTAGAAAGGACAGGGGGCGCCTTGCAAGGGAAAAACTGTTTTTT CSARKDRGRLAREKLFF
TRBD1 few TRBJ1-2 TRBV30 TGTGCCTGGAGTTTACAGGGGGCTGATCGTTGGAGGTACACCTTC CAWSLQGADRWRYTF
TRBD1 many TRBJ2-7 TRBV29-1 TGCAGCGTTGTACTGATCATTGCAGGGGGCCCGCCCTACGAGCAGTACTTC CSVVLIIAGGPPYEQYF
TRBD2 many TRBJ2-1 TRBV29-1 TGCAGCGTCGCGGGACTAGCGGGGGATAACTTGAGCTCCTACAATGAGCAGTTCTTC CSVAGLAGDNLSSYNEQFF
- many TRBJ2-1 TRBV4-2 TGTGCCAGCAGCCAAGGTACAGGGCAGAGCTCCTACAATGAGCAGTTCTTC CASSQGTGQSSYNEQFF
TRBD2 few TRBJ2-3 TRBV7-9 TGTGCCAGCAGCGTACTAGCGGGACCATTCACAGATACGCAGTATTTT CASSVLAGPFTDTQYF
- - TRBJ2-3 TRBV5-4 TGTGCCAGCACCCCCCTTAAGGGCTACTCGACAGATACGCAGTATTTT CASTPLKGYSTDTQYF
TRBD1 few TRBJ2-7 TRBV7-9 TGTGCCAGCAGCTTCCTACAGGGGTCTTACGAGCAGTACTTC CASSFLQGSYEQYF
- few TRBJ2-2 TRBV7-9 TGTGCCAGCAGCTCAAAGATTGGCGGGACCAACACCGGGGAGCTGTTTTTT CASSSKIGGTNTGELFF
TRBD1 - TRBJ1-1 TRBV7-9 TGTGCCAGCAGCTTAAGTGCCAGGGGGAGAAGTAACACTGAAGCTTTCTTT CASSLSARGRSNTEAFF
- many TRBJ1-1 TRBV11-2 TGTGCCAGCAGCCTTTACATGAACACTGAAGCTTTCTTT CASSLYMNTEAFF
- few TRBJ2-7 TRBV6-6 TGTGCCAGCAGTTACTCGCAGCATTACGAGCAGTACTTC CASSYSQHYEQYF
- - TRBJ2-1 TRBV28 TGTGCCAGCAGTGAAACGAGGGGGAGGAATGAGCAGTTCTTC CASSETRGRNEQFF
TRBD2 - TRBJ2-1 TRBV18 TGTGCCAGCTCACCAAGGGGACCAAGCGGGGACCTCTACAATGAGCAGTTCTTC CASSPRGPSGDLYNEQFF
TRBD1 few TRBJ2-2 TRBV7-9 TGTGCCAGCAGCCCCCACGGAACAGGGGGTGGCACCGGGGAGCTGTTTTTT CASSPHGTGGGTGELFF
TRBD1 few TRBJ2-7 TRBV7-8 TGTGCCAGCAGCCTGGGACAGGGTGGCAACGAGCAGTACTTC CASSLGQGGNEQYF
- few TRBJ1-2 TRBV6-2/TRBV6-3 TGTGCCAGCAGTTTCGGGGGGCTCTATGGCTACACCTTC CASSFGGLYGYTF
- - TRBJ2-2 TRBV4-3 TGCGCCAGCAGCCAAGATGGTTCGGGAAACACCGGGGAGCTGTTTTTT CASSQDGSGNTGELFF